This T cell receptor (beta chain) was documented in a study of OX40 agonist ivuxolimab in advanced cancers. The germline V gene has CDR1 SGHVS and CDR2 FQNEAQ. The V gene end was trimmed by 4 bases and the J gene end by 8 bases; junction bases not matched to a gene: 16. The CDR3 extends over 17 amino acids. Sequencing used immunoSEQ multiplex PCR; TCRdb keeps in-frame clones, though not all of them. The table lists about 79,000 clones, around 94% of them singletons. The sequence was obtained from an adult with an advanced solid tumor such as melanoma, head and neck, liver or kidney cancer. The chain carries TRBV7-8 and TRBJ2-1, with TRBD2 matching 8 bases. Sequencing was performed on CD4+ or CD8+ T cells sorted from blood, taken in a trial of the OX40 agonist ivuxolimab. The CDR3 loop is CASSSPPSASGHHEQFF. The CDR3 coding sequence is TGTGCCAGCAGCTCACCCCCGTCGGCTAGCGGGCATCATGAGCAGTTCTTC.